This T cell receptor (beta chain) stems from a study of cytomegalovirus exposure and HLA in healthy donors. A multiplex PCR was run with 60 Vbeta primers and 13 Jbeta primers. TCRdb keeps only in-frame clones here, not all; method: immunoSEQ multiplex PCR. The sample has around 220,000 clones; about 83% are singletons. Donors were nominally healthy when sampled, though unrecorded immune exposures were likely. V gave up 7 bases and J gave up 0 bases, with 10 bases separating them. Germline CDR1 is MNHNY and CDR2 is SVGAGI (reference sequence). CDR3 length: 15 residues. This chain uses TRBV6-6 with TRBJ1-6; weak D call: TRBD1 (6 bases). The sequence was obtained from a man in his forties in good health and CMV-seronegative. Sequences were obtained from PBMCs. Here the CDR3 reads CASIQGLSYNSPLHF. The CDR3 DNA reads TGTGCCAGCATTCAGGGGCTCTCCTATAATTCACCCCTCCACTTT.